One and the same sample provided the 22 T cell receptor beta chains below, sequenced in a study of graft-versus-host responses after intestinal transplantation. TCRdb's copy holds only in-frame clones and misses some; the assay was immunoSEQ multiplex PCR. Of some 90,000 clones listed, 80% to 95% are singletons. Their antigens are not known. Sequenced here: unstimulated CD4+ T cells sorted from spleen or lymph node cells, sampled before intestinal transplant. These receptors came from a human donor who received an intestinal transplant.

J is TRBJ2-7 and V is TRBV6-4, with 14 bases matching TRBD2. V gave up 5 bases and J gave up 3 bases; unmatched junction bases: 6. Germline V gene sequence: CDR1 MRHNA, CDR2 SNTAGT. The CDR3 runs to 16 residues. The chain's CDR3 is CASSPHGLAGGYEQYF. The CDR3 region has the DNA TGTGCCAGCAGTCCCCACGGACTAGCGGGAGGCTACGAGCAGTACTTC.

The rearrangement links TRBV5-1 to TRBJ2-5; tentatively, D is TRBD1 or TRBD2 (5 bases each). Gene TRBJ2-7 matches the end of the DNA better, so the J call may be wrong. This CDR3 is 15 amino acids long. CDR1 is SGHRS, CDR2 YFSETQ, per germline. CDR3 coding DNA: TGCGCCAGCAGCTTGAGGTCGGGGCAGACCTACGAGCAGTACTTC. This encodes CASSLRSGQTYEQYF.

The V call is TRBV28, the J call TRBJ1-1; D not certain. CDR1 is MDHEN, CDR2 SYDVKM, per germline. This CDR3 spans 14 amino acids. V lost 2 bases, J lost 5 bases, and 12 bases lay in between. CDR3 coding DNA: TGTGCCAGCAGTTTAGGAGGGAGTAGAACTGAAGCTTTCTTT. Its translation: CASSLGGSRTEAFF.

The rearrangement joins TRBV11-1 to TRBJ2-1, with TRBD2 identical over 8 bases. V lost 6 bases to trimming and J lost 7 bases; unmatched junction nucleotides: 11. The CDR3 contains 15 residues. Germline V CDR1 and CDR2: SGHAT, FQDESV (reference sequence). The CDR3 DNA reads as TGTGCCAGCAGTTCCTCCGGACTAGCAGGAAATGAGCAGTTCTTC. Residues: CASSSSGLAGNEQFF.

The rearrangement uses TRBV5-6 and TRBJ1-5; TRBD1 aligns across 8 bases. Germline CDR1 is SGHDT and CDR2 is YYEEEE. V was pared by 0 bases and J by 6 bases, with 5 bases of the junction left unmatched. This CDR3 spans 15 amino acids. The CDR3 nucleotides are TGTGCCAGCAGCTTGGGACAGGGGACCGGTCAGCCCCAGCATTTT. This gives the protein CASSLGQGTGQPQHF. Full variable domain (outside the CDR3, taken from reference TRBV5-6 and TRBJ1-5): DAGVTQSPTHLIKTRGQQVTLRCSPKSGHDTVSWYQQALGQGPQFIFQYYEEEERQRGNFPDRFSGHQFPNYSSELNVNALLLGDSALYLCASSLGQGTGQPQHFGDGTRLSIL.

The rearrangement uses TRBV18 and TRBJ1-5; TRBD1 matches 9 bases. Germline lookup yields CDR1 KGHSH and CDR2 LQKENI. The V and J ends lost 4 bases and 4 bases, in that order; junction bases with no gene match: 2. This CDR3 is 14 amino acids long. CDR3 coding DNA: TGTGCCAGCTCACGTGGGACAGGGAATCAGCCCCAGCATTTT. It encodes CASSRGTGNQPQHF.

The gene calls are TRBV19 and TRBJ2-3, with unresolved D. CDR3 length: 13 residues. Trimming took off 5 bases at V and 3 bases at J, with 9 bases between the two ends. Germline V gene sequence: CDR1 LNHDA, CDR2 SQIVND (reference sequence). The CDR3 is CASSYLLTDTQYF. As DNA, the CDR3 is TGTGCCAGTAGTTATCTCTTAACAGATACGCAGTATTTT.

Points on this clone: Other DNA sequences in the same sample also yield this CDR3. This rearrangement joins TRBV25-1 to TRBJ2-7; no clear D gene. Germline assignment: CDR1 MGHDK and CDR2 SYGVNS. V lost 4 bases to trimming and J lost 3 bases, with 4 bases between them. The CDR3 sequence is 11 residues long. The CDR3 DNA reads TGTGCCAGCAGTGCACTCTACGAGCAGTACTTC. Amino acid sequence: CASSALYEQYF.

This sequence joins TRBV7-7 and TRBJ2-5; TRBD2 is a possible D gene (7 bases). This CDR3 spans 14 amino acids. V was shortened by 3 bases and J by 4 bases, with 12 bases between the two germline ends. The germline CDR1 and CDR2 sequences are SSHAT and FNYEAQ (reference sequence). The CDR3 loop is CASSFAGAGETQYF. CDR3 DNA sequence: TGTGCCAGCAGCTTTGCGGGGGCGGGAGAGACCCAGTACTTC.

The chain is built from TRBV11-3 and TRBJ2-1; D perhaps matches TRBD2 (5 bases). CDR1 and CDR2 from the germline V gene are SGHNT and YENEEA. Trimming left V 5 bases short and J 0 bases short, with 20 bases between. The CDR3 consists of 18 residues. CDR3 DNA: TGTGCCAGCAGCCCAGGTAGGGCGAGGGATGGCTCCTACAATGAGCAGTTCTTC. Amino acid sequence: CASSPGRARDGSYNEQFF.

CDR3 nucleotides: TGTGCCAGCAGCTTTGCCCCAGAAAAACTGTTTTTT. Residues: CASSFAPEKLFF. This chain uses TRBV7-8 with TRBJ1-4; D is uncertain. The CDR3 contains 12 residues. From germline, CDR1 is SGHVS and CDR2 FQNEAQ. V was trimmed by 3 bases and J by 8 bases, leaving 7 bases between them.

The chain links TRBV5-1 to TRBJ2-7; the match to TRBD1 covers 10 bases. The CDR3 covers 16 residues. J lost 0 bases, V lost 3 bases, and 6 bases had no gene match. The germline V gene encodes CDR1 SGHRS and CDR2 YFSETQ. The CDR3 spells CASSSPRQGASYEQYF. For the CDR3, the DNA is TGCGCCAGCAGCTCACCAAGACAGGGGGCCTCCTACGAGCAGTACTTC.

This chain connects TRBV20-1 to TRBJ2-7; D not resolved. Germline V gives CDR1 DFQATT, CDR2 SNEGSKA (reference sequence). V was trimmed by 5 bases and J by 3 bases, leaving 5 bases between them. The CDR3 contains 10 residues. CDR3 bases: TGCAGTGCTGGTGACTACGAGCAGTACTTC. Translation gives CSAGDYEQYF.

This sequence joins TRBV6-5 and TRBJ2-7, with 10 bases fitting TRBD2. The CDR3 loop spans 15 amino acids. Germline CDR1 MNHEY, CDR2 SVGAGI. Losses at the gene ends were 6 bases for V and 1 base for J; bases not matched to a gene: 6. The CDR3 region is CASRETTSGSYEQYF. Written as DNA, the CDR3 is TGTGCCAGCAGAGAAACGACTAGCGGGTCCTACGAGCAGTACTTC.

The gene calls are TRBV7-7 and TRBJ2-1; 9 bases map to TRBD1. Germline lookup yields CDR1 SSHAT and CDR2 FNYEAQ (reference sequence). The CDR3 covers 14 residues. V was pared by 5 bases and J by 10 bases, with 9 bases of the junction left unmatched. In DNA, the CDR3 is TGTGCCAGCAGCCCCGGGACAGGGCCCAGGGAGCAGTTCTTC. Its protein is CASSPGTGPREQFF.

This rearrangement joins TRBV25-1 to TRBJ1-2, with unresolved D. The V gene's germline CDR1 is MGHDK and CDR2 SYGVNS. The V end was cut by 1 base, the J end by 3 bases, with 9 bases between. CDR3 length: 14 amino acids. The CDR3 loop is CASSELGQDYGYTF. The CDR3, as DNA: TGTGCCAGCAGTGAATTAGGGCAGGACTATGGCTACACCTTC.

CDR3 residues: CASSVGRDRAVAGASDTQYF. DNA of the CDR3: TGTGCCAGCAGCGTAGGTCGGGACAGGGCGGTAGCGGGAGCATCAGATACGCAGTATTTT. V gene TRBV9 combines with J gene TRBJ2-3; D tentatively fits TRBD1 or TRBD2 (9 bases each). The CDR3 is 20 amino acids. Trimming removed 0 bases from V and 4 bases from J, with 27 bases in between. Germline V gene sequence: CDR1 SGDLS, CDR2 YYNGEE.

The V gene is TRBV10-2, the J gene TRBJ1-5; 7 nucleotides line up with TRBD1. The germline V gene has CDR1 WSHSY and CDR2 SAAADI. Germline trimming cut 7 bases from V and 4 bases from J; bases unmatched to any gene: 4. The CDR3 is 13 residues long. CDR3 loop: CASTPTGNQPQHF. DNA for the CDR3: TGCGCCAGCACCCCGACAGGGAATCAGCCCCAGCATTTT.

This chain links TRBV29-1 with TRBJ1-1, with D maybe TRBD1 (5 bases). Trimming pared 3 bases from V and 5 bases from J, leaving 16 bases between. Germline V gene data show CDR1 as SQVTM and CDR2 as ANQGSEA. CDR3 length equals 14 residues. The DNA of the CDR3 is TGCAGCGTTGACCCCACGAGGGGAAAAACTGAAGCTTTCTTT. Translating it yields CSVDPTRGKTEAFF.

The chain is built from TRBV5-1 and TRBJ2-5, with D perhaps matching TRBD1 (6 bases). The closer fit of TRBJ2-7 to the DNA end suggests the J call may be wrong. CDR1 is SGHRS and CDR2 is YFSETQ in the germline V gene. The CDR3 has 12 amino acids. The CDR3 sequence: CASSFQGYEQYF. CDR3 DNA sequence: TGCGCCAGCAGCTTCCAGGGGTACGAGCAGTACTTC.

The chain carries TRBV28 and TRBJ2-7; a weak D match, TRBD1 (6 bases). This CDR3 region has 14 residues. Trimming removed 7 bases at V and 0 bases at J, with 13 bases between. Germline CDR1 MDHEN, CDR2 SYDVKM. The DNA for the CDR3 is TGTGCCAGCACCCCAGGACAGATCTCCTACGAGCAGTACTTC. Its protein product is CASTPGQISYEQYF.

This chain joins TRBV28 and TRBJ1-4, with D unclear. The CDR3 runs 15 residues. The V gene lost 8 bases and the J gene lost 4 bases, with 17 bases spanning the gap. CDR1 is MDHEN and CDR2 is SYDVKM in the germline V gene. The CDR3 loop is CASCPPRIRNEKLFF. For the CDR3, the DNA is TGTGCCAGCTGCCCGCCCCGAATCCGTAATGAAAAACTGTTTTTT.